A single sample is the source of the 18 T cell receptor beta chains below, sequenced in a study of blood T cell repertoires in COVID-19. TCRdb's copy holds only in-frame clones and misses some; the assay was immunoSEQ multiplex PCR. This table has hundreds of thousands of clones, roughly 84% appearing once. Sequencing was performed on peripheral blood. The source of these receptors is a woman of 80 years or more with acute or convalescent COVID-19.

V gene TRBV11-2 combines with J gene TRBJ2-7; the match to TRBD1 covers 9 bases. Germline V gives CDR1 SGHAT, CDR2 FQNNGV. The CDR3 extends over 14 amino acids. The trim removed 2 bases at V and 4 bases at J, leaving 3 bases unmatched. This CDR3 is CASSLSTGGYEQYF. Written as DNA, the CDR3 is TGTGCCAGCAGCTTATCGACAGGGGGGTACGAGCAGTACTTC.

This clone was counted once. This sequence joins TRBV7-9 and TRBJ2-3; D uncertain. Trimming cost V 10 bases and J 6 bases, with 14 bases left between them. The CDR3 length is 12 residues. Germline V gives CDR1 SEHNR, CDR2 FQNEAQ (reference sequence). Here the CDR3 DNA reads TGTGCCATCCCACGAAACAAGGATACGCAGTATTTT. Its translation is CAIPRNKDTQYF.

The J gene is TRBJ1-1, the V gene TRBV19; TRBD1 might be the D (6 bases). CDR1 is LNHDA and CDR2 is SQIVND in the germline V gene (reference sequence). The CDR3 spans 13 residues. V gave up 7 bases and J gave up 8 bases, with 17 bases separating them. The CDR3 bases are TGTGCCAGTAAACCGCAGGGACACAAAGAAGCTTTCTTT. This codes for CASKPQGHKEAFF. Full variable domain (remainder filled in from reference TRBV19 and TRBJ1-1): DGGITQSPKYLFRKEGQNVTLSCEQNLNHDAMYWYRQDPGQGLRLIYYSQIVNDFQKGDIAEGYSVSREKKESFPLTVTSAQKNPTAFYLCASKPQGHKEAFFGQGTRLTVV.

In nucleotides, the CDR3 is TGTGCCAGCAGCCAAGACAGGGGGCAAGAGACCCAGTACTTC. Encoded protein: CASSQDRGQETQYF. This chain connects TRBV9 to TRBJ2-5; TRBD1 agrees at 9 bases. After removal of 4 bases from V and 2 bases from J, the junction contained 3 bases not matched to a gene. The germline gives CDR1 SGDLS, CDR2 YYNGEE. The CDR3 is made up of 14 amino acids.

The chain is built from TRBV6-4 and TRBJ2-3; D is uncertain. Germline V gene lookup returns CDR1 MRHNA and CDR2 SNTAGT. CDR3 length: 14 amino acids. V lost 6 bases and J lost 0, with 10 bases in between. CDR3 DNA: TGTGCCAGCAGCACGGAGTATAGCACAGATACGCAGTATTTT. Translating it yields CASSTEYSTDTQYF.

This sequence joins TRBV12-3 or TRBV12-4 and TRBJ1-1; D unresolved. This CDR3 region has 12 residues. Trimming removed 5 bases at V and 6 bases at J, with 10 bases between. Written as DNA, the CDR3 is TGTGCCAGCAGTACCCGACTTTCTGAAGCTTTCTTT. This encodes CASSTRLSEAFF.

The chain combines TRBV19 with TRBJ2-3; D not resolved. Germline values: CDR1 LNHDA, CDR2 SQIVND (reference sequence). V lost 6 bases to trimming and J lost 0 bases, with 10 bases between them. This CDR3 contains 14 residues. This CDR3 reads CASRSQASTDTQYF. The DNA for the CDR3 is TGTGCCAGTAGAAGCCAGGCAAGCACAGATACGCAGTATTTT.

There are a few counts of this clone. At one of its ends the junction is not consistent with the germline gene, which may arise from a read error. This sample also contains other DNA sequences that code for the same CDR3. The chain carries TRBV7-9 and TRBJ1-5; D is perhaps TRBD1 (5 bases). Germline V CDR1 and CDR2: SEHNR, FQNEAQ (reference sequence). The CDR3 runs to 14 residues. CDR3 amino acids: CASSLAGGNQPQHF. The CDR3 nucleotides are TGTGCCAGCAGCCTAGCGGGGGGGAATCAGCCCCAGCATTTT.

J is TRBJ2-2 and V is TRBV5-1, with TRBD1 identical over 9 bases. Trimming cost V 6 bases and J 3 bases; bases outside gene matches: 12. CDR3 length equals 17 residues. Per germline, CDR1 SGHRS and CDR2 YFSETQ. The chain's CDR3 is CASNIGRTGVDTGELFF. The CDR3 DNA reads TGCGCCAGCAATATAGGCCGGACAGGGGTCGACACCGGGGAGCTGTTTTTT.

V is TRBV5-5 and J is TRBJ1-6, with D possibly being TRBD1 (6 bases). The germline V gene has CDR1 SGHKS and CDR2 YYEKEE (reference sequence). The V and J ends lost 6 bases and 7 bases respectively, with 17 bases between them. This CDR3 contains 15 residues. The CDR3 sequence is CASTSTGTGNSPLHF. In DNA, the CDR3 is TGTGCCAGCACCTCAACAGGGACGGGAAATTCACCCCTCCACTTT.

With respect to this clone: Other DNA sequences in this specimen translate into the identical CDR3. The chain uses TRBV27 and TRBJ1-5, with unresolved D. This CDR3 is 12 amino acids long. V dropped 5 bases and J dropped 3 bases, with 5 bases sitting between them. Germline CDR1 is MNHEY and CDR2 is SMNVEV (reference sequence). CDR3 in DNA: TGTGCCAGCAGTCCCCTCAATCAGCCCCAGCATTTT. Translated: CASSPLNQPQHF.

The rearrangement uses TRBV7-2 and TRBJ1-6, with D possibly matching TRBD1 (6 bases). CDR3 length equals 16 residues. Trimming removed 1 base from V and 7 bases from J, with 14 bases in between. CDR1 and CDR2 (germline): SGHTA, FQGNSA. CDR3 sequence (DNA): TGTGCCAGCAGCTTAGATGCGGGGGCTTGGAATTCACCCCTCCACTTT. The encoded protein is CASSLDAGAWNSPLHF.

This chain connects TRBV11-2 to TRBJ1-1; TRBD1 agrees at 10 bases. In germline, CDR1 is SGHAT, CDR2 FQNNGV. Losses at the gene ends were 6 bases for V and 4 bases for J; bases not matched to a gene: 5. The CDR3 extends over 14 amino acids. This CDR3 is CASRLTGGFTEAFF. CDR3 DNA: TGTGCCAGCAGGTTGACAGGGGGCTTCACTGAAGCTTTCTTT.

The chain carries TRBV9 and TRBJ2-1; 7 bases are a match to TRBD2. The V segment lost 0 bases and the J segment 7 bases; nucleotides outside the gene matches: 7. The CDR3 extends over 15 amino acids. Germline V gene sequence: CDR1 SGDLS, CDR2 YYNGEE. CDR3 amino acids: CASSVVVAGQNEQFF. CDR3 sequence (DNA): TGTGCCAGCAGCGTAGTTGTAGCGGGCCAAAATGAGCAGTTCTTC.

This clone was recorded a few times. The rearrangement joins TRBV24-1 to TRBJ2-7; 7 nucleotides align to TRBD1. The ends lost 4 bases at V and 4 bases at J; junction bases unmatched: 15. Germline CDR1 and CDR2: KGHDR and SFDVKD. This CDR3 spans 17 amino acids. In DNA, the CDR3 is TGTGCCACCAGTGACCCCTACCGACAGGGTTGCCTTTACGAGCAGTACTTC. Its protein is CATSDPYRQGCLYEQYF.

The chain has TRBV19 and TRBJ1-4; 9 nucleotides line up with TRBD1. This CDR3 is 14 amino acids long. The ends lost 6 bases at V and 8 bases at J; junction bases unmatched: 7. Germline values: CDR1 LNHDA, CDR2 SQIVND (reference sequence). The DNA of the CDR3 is TGTGCCAGTAGATTGGGGACAGGGAGCGAAAAACTGTTTTTT. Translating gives CASRLGTGSEKLFF.

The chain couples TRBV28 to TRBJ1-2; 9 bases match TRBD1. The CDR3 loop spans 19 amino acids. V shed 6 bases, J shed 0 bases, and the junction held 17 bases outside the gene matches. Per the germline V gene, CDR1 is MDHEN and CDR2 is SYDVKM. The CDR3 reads CASRDIPGQGTPANYGYTF. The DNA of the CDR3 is TGTGCCAGCAGAGATATACCGGGACAGGGTACCCCAGCTAACTATGGCTACACCTTC.

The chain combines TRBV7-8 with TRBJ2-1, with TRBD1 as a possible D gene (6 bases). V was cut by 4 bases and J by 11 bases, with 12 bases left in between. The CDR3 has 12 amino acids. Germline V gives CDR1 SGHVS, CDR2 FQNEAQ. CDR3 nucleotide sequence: TGTGCCAGCAGCTGGGACACGGGGAAGCAGTTCTTC. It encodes CASSWDTGKQFF.